Here is one TCR beta chain with its context. The antigen this receptor binds is unknown. No much larger clonotype is one base removed from it; base qualities were not supplied. V gives up 7 bases and J gives up 0 bases, and the segment between their germline ends measures 14 bases. CDR1 and CDR2, looked up from the germline V gene, are SNHLY and FYNNEI. From its cysteine to its phenylalanine, the CDR3 spans 15 amino acids. Just CDR3 DNA is preserved here, 45 bases in frame from base 1. Single viable CD3+CD4+CD8-CD45RO+ cells were sorted as memory CD4+ T cells on a FACSAria II. CMV serostatus was determined using a Roche Elecsys assay that detects serum IgG against CMV pp150, pp28, p38 and p52. Once the samples were thawed, total CD4+ T cells were enriched through positive selection using CD4 magnetic microbeads. Samples originated from another study that specifically interrogated the CD4+ T cell memory repertoire. Peripheral blood mononuclear cells were isolated and cryopreserved following standard operating procedures; serum was stored at -80 °C. Staining used CD3-PerCP (BW264/56), CD4-APC (RPA-T4), CD45RO-PE (UCHT1) and CD8-Pacific Orange (3B5) antibodies, with Sytox blue excluding non-viable cells.

This record comes from a study of memory CD4+ T cells and cytomegalovirus serostatus (dated by TCRdb to about 2019). In the study overall: A total of some 33 healthy Belgian adults, of whom 9 were CMV seropositive and 24 were CMV seronegative, were included in the cohort. To replicate a published TCR-based CMV serostatus classifier, the researchers sequenced the CD4+ memory TCRbeta repertoires of a Belgian cohort whose cytomegalovirus serostatus was known.

The Quick-DNA Microprep Kit was used to extract genomic DNA from the sorted cells. Amplification of TCRbeta DNA was done with the immunoSEQ hsTCRbeta kit, following the protocol from the manufacturer. TCRbeta libraries were sequenced on an Illumina MiSeq instrument. In the paper's pipeline: Following removal of out-of-frame sequences, 2.2 million or so distinct TCRbeta sequences were retained, with an average of around 67,000 per individual. Each individual was scored according to the count of 150 or so previously reported CMV-associated TCRbeta sequences and the total productive distinct TCRbeta count. A beta-binomial model was reimplemented in Python, and random forests from scikit-learn, run with default parameters, were trained on data from the US cohort. Classifier performance on the Belgian cohort was reported as the median AUC with percentile confidence intervals calculated over 10,000 bootstrap iterations. As stored in TCRdb, this immuneACCESS dataset retains in-frame rearrangements with V and J assigned. A fraction of the clones does not appear; measured against another copy, unresolved V genes explain less than half of the discrepancy, and the remainder lacks a known reason. D and trimming come from the DNA, and the V and J calls and clone size come from that table. This sample holds under 35,000 clones; 65% to 80% were observed only once. About 0.65% of the sample is taken by the ten largest.

Paper-wide results and their limitations: Among the 160 or so previously reported CMV-associated TCRbeta sequences, 60 to 85 showed up in the CD4+ memory repertoires, with each one found in between one and five individuals. For CMV serostatus prediction, a median bootstrapped AUC of about 0.95 was reached with the original framework, and a median bootstrapped AUC of about 0.9 was reached with a US-trained random forest. On the Belgian cohort, the classifier based on the original framework reached a median bootstrapped AUC of 0.95, with a 95% CI of 0.76-1.00. Results were interpreted as suggesting that the CMV-associated TCR signature is largely present in the CD4+ memory repertoire. Only CD4+CD45RO+ memory cells were sequenced, in contrast to the original study, in which naive and memory CD4+ and CD8+ populations were covered.

The sequencing input was memory CD4+ T cells from blood. The source is an adult in good health and CMV-seronegative. Some clones in this sample may be carry-over from other donors' samples. The rearranged segments are TRBV2 and TRBJ2-3; the D segment cannot be called with confidence. The CDR3 region: CASTQPGLSTDTQYF. Read as DNA, the sequence is TGTGCCAGCACCCAACCAGGTTTGAGCACAGATACGCAGTATTTT.